These T cell receptor beta chains were read from a single sample in a study of blood T cell repertoires in COVID-19. The data were produced by immunoSEQ multiplex PCR, yet TCRdb's version contains in-frame clones alone and is incomplete. The table shows some 240,000 clones, with more than 65% occurring only once. Sequenced: PBMCs or T cells enriched from blood (not recorded which). The receptor source for this set is a man aged 50 to 59 who had recovered from COVID-19. The CDR3 runs from the conserved cysteine through the conserved F or W. The order of the fields is D gene, J gene, clone size, V gene, CDR3 protein, CDR3 DNA. The D gene is left open where the match is weak. Clone size appears in some rows only: once, few, many, or a class for an expanded clone.

TRBD2,TRBJ2-1,.,TRBV11-1,CASSLRLAGANNEQFF,TGTGCCAGCAGCTTACGCCTAGCGGGGGCGAACAATGAGCAGTTCTTC
.,TRBJ2-7,few,TRBV6-2/TRBV6-3,CASSYSGTYYEQYF,TGTGCCAGCAGTTACTCCGGGACATACTACGAGCAGTACTTC
TRBD2,TRBJ2-5,.,TRBV4-2,CASSQGVSGGASQETQYF,TGTGCCAGCAGCCAAGGCGTTAGCGGGGGGGCAAGTCAAGAGACCCAGTACTTC
TRBD1,TRBJ2-7,.,TRBV10-3,CAIRKDRGEQYF,TGTGCCATCAGAAAGGACAGGGGCGAACAGTACTTC
.,TRBJ2-3,.,TRBV15,CATSRGGRVADTQYF,TGTGCCACCAGCAGAGGAGGTAGAGTTGCAGATACGCAGTATTTT
.,TRBJ2-2,.,TRBV6-5,CASGYGGTGELFF,TGTGCCAGTGGGTACGGAGGGACCGGGGAGCTGTTTTTT
TRBD2,TRBJ2-7,.,TRBV29-1,CSVEPGLNGQQYF,TGCAGCGTCGAGCCGGGACTAAATGGGCAGCAGTACTTC
TRBD1,TRBJ2-1,few,TRBV12-3/TRBV12-4,CASSWDRGEQFF,TGTGCCAGCAGTTGGGACAGGGGTGAGCAGTTCTTC
TRBD1,TRBJ1-2,few,TRBV28,CASAVEGQGARGYTF,TGTGCCAGCGCCGTGGAGGGACAGGGGGCGAGGGGCTACACCTTC
.,TRBJ2-3,.,TRBV5-1,CASSLDPSRNTDTQYF,TGCGCCAGCAGCTTGGATCCTAGCAGAAACACAGATACGCAGTATTTT
TRBD1,TRBJ1-6,.,TRBV5-1,CASSSGQGYNSPLHF,TGCGCCAGCAGCTCGGGACAGGGGTATAATTCACCCCTCCACTTT
.,TRBJ2-2,many,TRBV5-1,CASSLIPGDGTGELFF,TGCGCCAGCAGCTTGATCCCGGGAGACGGGACCGGGGAGCTGTTTTTT
.,TRBJ2-7,.,TRBV7-3,CASSLQGGGYEQYF,TGTGCCAGCAGCTTACAGGGAGGAGGTTACGAGCAGTACTTC
.,TRBJ1-2,.,TRBV19,CASSPTAKGYGYTF,TGTGCCAGTAGTCCCACCGCTAAGGGGTATGGCTACACCTTC
TRBD2,TRBJ2-7,.,TRBV5-4,CASSYSLGSGDSYEQYF,TGTGCCAGCAGCTATTCGTTAGGAAGCGGGGACTCCTACGAGCAGTACTTC
.,TRBJ1-2,.,TRBV29-1,CSVGRNRDGYTF,TGCAGCGTTGGTCGGAACAGGGATGGCTACACCTTC
.,TRBJ1-5,.,TRBV9,CASSVQGNQPQHF,TGTGCCAGCAGCGTACAGGGCAATCAGCCCCAGCATTTT
.,TRBJ2-3,.,TRBV7-3,CASSETPPFRERGTDTQYF,TGTGCCAGCAGCGAAACCCCTCCCTTTCGGGAGAGGGGCACAGATACGCAGTATTTT
.,TRBJ1-4,once,TRBV9,CASSPRGEMANEKLFF,TGTGCCAGCAGCCCCAGGGGCGAGATGGCTAATGAAAAACTGTTTTTT
TRBD1,TRBJ2-1,.,TRBV2,CASSYRDRWANEQFF,TGTGCCAGCAGTTACCGGGACAGGTGGGCCAATGAGCAGTTCTTC
.,TRBJ2-7,.,TRBV5-1,CASSWEQGFEQYF,TGCGCCAGCAGCTGGGAACAGGGCTTCGAGCAGTACTTC
TRBD1,TRBJ1-6,few,TRBV10-3,CATRAGTGENNSPLHF,TGTGCCACCCGCGCCGGGACAGGGGAAAATAATTCACCCCTCCACTTT
TRBD2,TRBJ2-2,.,TRBV6-1,CASTRTSAGELFF,TGTGCCAGCACCCGGACTAGCGCCGGGGAGCTGTTTTTT
TRBD2,TRBJ2-1,.,TRBV19,CASSINSAGGQDEQFF,TGTGCCAGTAGCATAAATTCAGCGGGAGGGCAGGATGAGCAGTTCTTC
TRBD1,TRBJ1-5,.,TRBV12-3/TRBV12-4,CASSHRGSQPQHF,TGTGCCAGCAGTCACAGGGGCAGTCAGCCCCAGCATTTT
TRBD1,TRBJ2-5,.,TRBV5-4,CASSLEAGGQETQYF,TGTGCCAGCAGCTTGGAAGCAGGGGGCCAAGAGACCCAGTACTTC
TRBD1,TRBJ1-1,.,TRBV11-2,CASSSDRVVANTEAFF,TGTGCCAGCAGCTCCGACAGGGTTGTCGCGAACACTGAAGCTTTCTTT
TRBD1,TRBJ2-7,.,TRBV9,CASSGIPGTGAHEQYF,TGTGCCAGCAGCGGGATCCCCGGGACAGGGGCCCACGAGCAGTACTTC